Presented here are 18 T cell receptor beta chains from one specimen sequenced in a study of blood T cells in healthy people across ages. A sample-barcoded 5' primer and a J-beta primer mix were used in a second PCR of roughly 6 to 11 cycles. TCRdb ran MiXCR on the 5' RACE reads and lists one entry per CDR3 protein. The sample carries over 600,000 distinct CDR3 sequences, about 42% recorded once. What was sequenced was blood. These receptors were obtained from an elderly man in good health.

The J gene is TRBJ2-7, the V gene TRBV30; 8 bases are shared with TRBD2. The DNA end is a closer match to TRBJ2-5, so the J assignment may be wrong. CDR1 GTSNPN and CDR2 SVGIG come from the germline V gene (reference sequence). This CDR3 has 14 amino acids. This CDR3 reads CAWSREGFRETQYF. Written as DNA, the CDR3 is TGTGCCTGGAGTCGGGAGGGGTTTAGAGAGACCCAGTACTTC.

The sample holds one count of this clonotype. A much larger clone is a single base away; this may be a read error. The rearrangement links TRBV5-1 to TRBJ2-5, with D unclear. Looked up from germline, CDR1 is SGHRS and CDR2 is YFSETQ. The CDR3 totals 14 residues. CDR3 coding DNA: TGCGCCAGCAGTTCTAGGACGGGCACCTACGAGCAGAACTTC. Protein product: CASSSRTGTYEQNF.

V gene TRBV6-5 combines with J gene TRBJ2-1, with TRBD2 identical over 8 bases. Germline V gene sequence: CDR1 MNHEY, CDR2 SVGAGI. Trimming at V came to 4 bases and at J to 7 bases, leaving 18 bases not matched to a gene. The CDR3 is 18 residues long. In DNA form, the CDR3 reads TGTGCCAGCAGTTCCCAGCGGGAGTCCGCGGGGCCACTGAATGAGCAGTTCTTC. This translates into CASSSQRESAGPLNEQFF.

The chain joins TRBV5-1 to TRBJ2-7; maybe TRBD1 (8 bases). The closer fit of TRBJ2-5 to the DNA end suggests the J call may be wrong. Germline V gene data show CDR1 as SGHRS and CDR2 as YFSETQ. The CDR3 sequence is 16 residues long. CDR3 coding DNA: TGCGCCAGCAGCGTATACAGGGGGGGAGTGGAAGAGACCCAGTACTTC. This gives the protein CASSVYRGGVEETQYF.

The chain combines TRBV7-2 with TRBJ2-5, with TRBD2 matching 7 bases. The junction had 12 bases not matched to a gene; V was cut back by 6 bases and J by 5 bases. The germline V gene encodes CDR1 SGHTA and CDR2 FQGNSA. The CDR3 sequence is 15 residues long. The CDR3 protein is CASSHVRGSDETQYF. CDR3 DNA sequence: TGTGCCAGCAGTCACGTGCGCGGGAGCGATGAGACCCAGTACTTC.

This clonotype was seen only a few times. A much larger clone differs from this one at a single base, so this may be a read error. V usage is TRBV29-1 and J usage is TRBJ2-5; tentative D call: TRBD1 (5 bases). Looked up from germline, CDR1 is SQVTM and CDR2 is ANQGSEA. The CDR3 consists of 15 residues. Trimming took 5 bases from V and 4 from J, leaving 20 bases between them. The DNA of the CDR3 is TGCAGCGTTAGGACACCAGCTAGGGGCCGAGAGACCCAGTACTTC. Residues: CSVRTPARGRETQYF.

This clonotype was found a few times. This chain joins TRBV12-3 or TRBV12-4 and TRBJ2-5; D gene uncertain. The V and J ends lost 6 bases and 11 bases respectively, with 13 bases between them. There are 11 residues in the CDR3. In DNA, the CDR3 is TGTGCCAGCAGACGACACAATGAGCAGTACTTC. Translation: CASRRHNEQYF.

The sample holds a few counts of this clonotype. The chain couples TRBV28 to TRBJ2-7; 7 nucleotides align to TRBD1. The germline V gene encodes CDR1 MDHEN and CDR2 SYDVKM. The CDR3 spans 16 residues. V dropped 6 bases and J dropped 4; count of bases not matched to a gene: 15. Written as DNA, the CDR3 is TGTGCCAGCAGCCTTACGTCAGGGACAGCCGCTTACGAGCAGTACTTC. Its translation: CASSLTSGTAAYEQYF.

The chain joins TRBV6-2 or TRBV6-3 to TRBJ1-5; 8 nucleotides match TRBD1. Germline V gene data show CDR1 as MNHEY and CDR2 as SVGEGT. This CDR3 is 17 amino acids long. V shed 4 bases and J 4 bases; nucleotides not matched to a gene: 12. CDR3 nucleotide sequence: TGTGCCAGCAGTTCCGGACAGGGCCAAGCCCCAAATCAGCCCCAGCATTTT. It specifies CASSSGQGQAPNQPQHF.

This clonotype was found once. This chain connects TRBV29-1 to TRBJ1-2, with 7 bases fitting TRBD1. There are 13 residues in the CDR3. The germline V gene has CDR1 SQVTM and CDR2 ANQGSEA. The ends lost 2 bases at V and 4 bases at J; junction bases unmatched: 4. CDR3 in amino acids: CSVERAGGYGYTF. Written as DNA, the CDR3 is TGCAGCGTTGAACGTGCAGGGGGCTATGGCTACACCTTC.

This clonotype showed up just a few times. The chain links TRBV3-1 to TRBJ2-7, with D perhaps given as TRBD1 or TRBD2 (5 bases each). CDR3 length equals 15 residues. Germline V gene sequence: CDR1 LGHDT, CDR2 YNNKEL (reference sequence). V dropped 3 bases and J dropped 0 bases, with 12 bases sitting between them. The CDR3 is CASSQAGTGSYEQYF. The CDR3 DNA reads TGTGCCAGCAGCCAGGCCGGGACCGGCTCCTACGAGCAGTACTTC.

This clonotype was seen more than once but under ten times. V and J are TRBV28 and TRBJ2-5; 7 bases fit TRBD1. The J segment lost 1 base and the V segment lost 5 bases, leaving 4 bases of the junction unmatched. CDR1 and CDR2 (germline): MDHEN, SYDVKM. This CDR3 has 14 residues. The chain's CDR3 is CASSKRQGQETQYF. CDR3 nucleotide sequence: TGTGCCAGCAGTAAGCGACAGGGCCAAGAGACCCAGTACTTC.

The V and J genes are TRBV6-6 and TRBJ2-3; D is uncertain. Germline-derived CDR1 and CDR2 are MNHNY and SVGAGI (reference sequence). There are 14 residues in the CDR3. With 6 bases removed from V and 4 bases from J, the gap between germline ends came to 14 bases. The CDR3 DNA sequence: TGTGCCAGCAGGACCGTCGGTATCCCAGATACGCAGTATTTT. This translates into CASRTVGIPDTQYF.

This clonotype was counted a few times. The chain links TRBV29-1 to TRBJ2-3, with 14 bases matching TRBD2. CDR3 size: 17 residues. Germline trimming cut 1 base from V and 0 bases from J; bases unmatched to any gene: 3. Germline loops: CDR1 SQVTM, CDR2 ANQGSEA. The CDR3 loop is CSVEGGTSGGSTDTQYF. In DNA form, the CDR3 reads TGCAGCGTTGAAGGGGGGACTAGCGGGGGTAGCACAGATACGCAGTATTTT.

The chain employs TRBV15 and TRBJ2-1; D uncertain. The CDR3 sequence is 12 residues long. Trimming cost V 0 bases and J 7 bases, with 4 bases left between them. Germline V gene lookup returns CDR1 LNHNV and CDR2 YYDKDF (reference sequence). CDR3 DNA: TGTGCCACCAGCAGAGAGCAGAATGAGCAGTTCTTC. Encoded protein: CATSREQNEQFF.

This clonotype was seen a few times. J is TRBJ1-5 and V is TRBV6-6, with 7 nucleotides matching TRBD1. V was pared by 7 bases and J by 0 bases, with 6 bases of the junction left unmatched. The CDR3 is 15 residues long. Germline V gene sequence: CDR1 MNHNY, CDR2 SVGAGI (reference sequence). The CDR3, as DNA: TGTGCCAGCACCCCCAGGGGGAATAGCAATCAGCCCCAGCATTTT. Translating it yields CASTPRGNSNQPQHF.

As for this clonotype: A much larger clone differs from this one at a single base, so this may be a read error. The rearrangement joins TRBV7-2 to TRBJ2-5, with TRBD2 identical over 13 bases. From germline, CDR1 is SGHTA and CDR2 FQGNSA. V trimming: 2 bases; J trimming: 11 bases; junction bases outside the gene matches: 14. This CDR3 spans 17 amino acids. DNA for the CDR3: TGTGCCAGCAGCTTATATGGGACTAGCGGGACCTACAATGAGCAGTACTTC. Translation gives CASSLYGTSGTYNEQYF.

The chain carries TRBV14 and TRBJ1-2, with D perhaps TRBD1 (6 bases). Trimming removed 5 bases from V and 4 bases from J, with 14 bases in between. In germline, CDR1 is SGHDN, CDR2 FVKESK. CDR3 length equals 14 residues. The CDR3 protein is CASSTGAGPYGYTF. DNA for the CDR3: TGTGCCAGCAGCACGGGGGCAGGGCCCTATGGCTACACCTTC.